One and the same sample provided the 20 T cell receptor beta chains below, sequenced in a study of metastatic and nonmetastatic thyroid tumors. TCRdb reanalyzed the PCR reads via MiXCR. The profile shows approximately 58,000 clones, roughly 20% of them singletons. Not a single patient had been given any form of treatment at any point before undergoing thyroid surgery. The material sequenced was blood. These TCRs come from a female donor with papillary thyroid cancer or a benign thyroid nodule (not recorded which). Some clones in this sample may be carry-over from other donors' samples.

This clone appeared many times. The genes are TRBV9 and TRBJ2-6; D may be TRBD2 (5 bases). The germline V and J ends were trimmed by 3 bases and 0 bases, with 13 bases remaining between them. Germline V lookup: CDR1 SGDLS, CDR2 YYNGEE. This CDR3 has 17 amino acids. The CDR3 sequence: CASSDGVLGSGANVLTF. The DNA for the CDR3 is TGTGCCAGCAGCGACGGGGTCCTAGGCTCTGGGGCCAACGTCCTGACTTTC.

This clone was seen at least ten times. The chain carries TRBV10-3 and TRBJ1-1; D call uncertain. The germline V gene has CDR1 ENHRY and CDR2 SYGVKD. The length of the CDR3 is 12 residues. With 2 bases removed from V and 3 bases from J, the gap between germline ends came to 4 bases. CDR3 sequence reads: CAISEADTEAFF. CDR3 bases: TGTGCCATCAGTGAGGCCGACACTGAAGCTTTCTTT.

This clone occurred many times. The identical CDR3 is also encoded by other nucleotide sequences in the sample. The J gene is TRBJ2-2, the V gene TRBV10-3; no clear D. Looked up from germline, CDR1 is ENHRY and CDR2 is SYGVKD. Trimming left V 6 bases short and J 2 bases short, with 10 bases between. There are 14 residues in the CDR3. DNA of the CDR3: TGTGCCATCAGGGCGGAACTAAACACCGGGGAGCTGTTTTTT. Its protein product is CAIRAELNTGELFF.

This clone has ten or more counts. The chain couples TRBV12-3 or TRBV12-4 to TRBJ1-1; D perhaps matches TRBD1 (6 bases). The CDR3 has 15 amino acids. V shed 4 bases and J shed 7 bases, with 19 bases lying between them. Here the CDR3 DNA reads TGTGCCAGCAGTTCCCGGACCGGGGGGCTTAATGAAGCTTTCTTT. Amino acids: CASSSRTGGLNEAFF.

The chain carries TRBV7-3 and TRBJ2-5, with 9 bases matching TRBD1. The CDR3 covers 14 residues. Germline lookup yields CDR1 SGHTA and CDR2 FQGTGA. The CDR3 coding sequence is TGTGCAAACAGTATAACAGGGGGCGGCGAGACCCAGTACTTC. The encoded protein is CANSITGGGETQYF.

As to this clone: Possible read error: a much larger clone is one base away. V usage is TRBV12-3 or TRBV12-4 and J usage is TRBJ2-1, with D perhaps TRBD2 (5 bases). The CDR3 runs to 12 residues. V lost 2 bases and J 10 bases, leaving 9 bases between the germline ends. Written as DNA, the CDR3 is TGTGCCAGCAGTTTACTCCAGCGGGAGCAGTTCTTC. This encodes CASSLLQREQFF.

There are many counts of this clone. The chain employs TRBV18 and TRBJ2-1; 10 bases align to TRBD2. With V trimmed by 1 base and J by 4 bases, 10 bases remained unmatched. Germline V gives CDR1 KGHSH, CDR2 LQKENI. This CDR3 has 18 amino acids. The CDR3 DNA sequence: TGTGCCAGCTCACCACGTCTCAGCACTAGCGGGACGTACAATGAGCAGTTCTTC. Protein: CASSPRLSTSGTYNEQFF.

Concerning this clone: Given a much more abundant clone one base away, this may be a read error. The J gene is TRBJ2-1, the V gene TRBV29-1; a weak D match, TRBD1 (5 bases). The germline V gene has CDR1 SQVTM and CDR2 ANQGSEA. CDR3 length equals 13 residues. CDR3 sequence reads: CSGQRQSYSEQFF. CDR3 sequence (DNA): TGCAGCGGACAGAGGCAGTCCTACAGTGAGCAGTTCTTC.

This clone was counted at least ten times. The chain joins TRBV28 to TRBJ2-3; D may correspond to TRBD1 or TRBD2 (5 bases each). The V gene's germline CDR1 is MDHEN and CDR2 SYDVKM. The CDR3 contains 11 residues. The ends were cut back, 5 bases at V and 10 bases at J, with 10 bases in the middle. Here the CDR3 DNA reads TGTGCCAGCAGTACAGGAGGATCGCAGTATTTT. It codes for CASSTGGSQYF.

This clone was seen at least ten times. The rearrangement uses TRBV2 and TRBJ2-7; no definite D call. The CDR3 is made up of 11 amino acids. Germline-derived CDR1 and CDR2 are SNHLY and FYNNEI. Trimming removed 5 bases at V and 4 bases at J, with 6 bases between. CDR3 protein: CASSKGYEQYF. In DNA, the CDR3 is TGTGCCAGCAGTAAAGGGTACGAGCAGTACTTC.

This clone was found many times. This chain uses TRBV7-2 with TRBJ1-2; D possibly corresponds to TRBD1 (6 bases). Trimming removed 3 bases at V and 12 bases at J, with 14 bases between. CDR1 is SGHTA, CDR2 FQGNSA, per germline. The CDR3 extends over 12 amino acids. The CDR3 protein is CASSFQTGRDTF. Written as DNA, the CDR3 is TGTGCCAGCAGCTTCCAGACAGGCCGGGACACCTTC.

This clone was counted at least ten times. The V gene is TRBV7-2, the J gene TRBJ1-1, with D unresolved. Germline CDR1 and CDR2: SGHTA and FQGNSA. This CDR3 is built from 15 residues. V was shortened by 1 base and J by 0 bases, with 9 bases between the two germline ends. This CDR3 is CASSLGITMNTEAFF. As DNA, the CDR3 is TGTGCCAGCAGCTTAGGTATCACGATGAACACTGAAGCTTTCTTT.

V and J are TRBV9 and TRBJ2-7, with D maybe TRBD1 (5 bases). The CDR3 consists of 14 residues. Germline V gives CDR1 SGDLS, CDR2 YYNGEE. V lost 3 bases, J lost 6 bases, and 16 bases lay in between. The CDR3 loop is CASSARGHQGEQYF. The CDR3 region has the DNA TGTGCCAGCAGCGCCCGCGGCCACCAGGGCGAGCAGTACTTC.

The chain combines TRBV7-9 with TRBJ2-7, with TRBD1 identical over 9 bases. CDR1 is SEHNR and CDR2 is FQNEAQ in the germline V gene (reference sequence). CDR3 length: 15 amino acids. Trimming removed 9 bases from V and 3 bases from J; junction bases left unmatched: 12. CDR3 loop: CARSPGTGLDYEQYF. The DNA for the CDR3 is TGTGCCAGGAGCCCCGGGACAGGGCTAGACTACGAGCAGTACTTC.

Relative to its sample, this clone is medium-sized. V gene TRBV4-1 combines with J gene TRBJ2-7; 12 nucleotides agree with TRBD2. With V trimmed by 1 base and J by 4 bases, 2 bases remained unmatched. This CDR3 region has 15 residues. Germline V gives CDR1 MGHRA, CDR2 YSYEKL. The CDR3, as DNA: TGCGCCAGCAGCCAAGGACTAGCGGGAGAGTACGAGCAGTACTTC. Protein: CASSQGLAGEYEQYF.

This clone was recorded at least ten times. The rearrangement links TRBV12-3 or TRBV12-4 to TRBJ2-1; D may be TRBD1 (5 bases). V was shortened by 2 bases and J by 8 bases, with 10 bases between the two germline ends. The CDR3 has 13 residues. CDR3 DNA: TGTGCCAGCAGTTTAAGGCTCAGGGATGAGCAGTTCTTC. Protein: CASSLRLRDEQFF.

This clone was seen ten or more times. The gene calls are TRBV10-3 and TRBJ1-1; the D gene is possibly TRBD1 (5 bases). The length of the CDR3 is 13 residues. Germline CDR1 and CDR2: ENHRY and SYGVKD. V was pared by 6 bases and J by 0 bases, with 8 bases between. The CDR3 here is CAIRGGVNTEAFF. The CDR3 DNA reads as TGTGCCATCAGGGGAGGGGTGAACACTGAAGCTTTCTTT.

This clone was counted at least ten times. The genes are TRBV20-1 and TRBJ1-1, with TRBD1 matching 9 bases. Germline V CDR1 and CDR2: DFQATT, SNEGSKA (reference sequence). The junction had 8 bases not matched to a gene; V was cut back by 1 base and J by 11 bases. This CDR3 has 13 amino acids. The CDR3 is CSARGWDREGAFF. CDR3 nucleotide sequence: TGCAGTGCTAGAGGGTGGGACAGGGAAGGGGCTTTCTTT.

This clone was seen repeatedly, ten times or more. The rearrangement uses TRBV3-1 and TRBJ2-1; D unclear. Germline values: CDR1 LGHDT, CDR2 YNNKEL (reference sequence). Trimming removed 2 bases from V and 2 bases from J, with 10 bases in between. The CDR3 loop spans 15 amino acids. This CDR3 is CASSQRTPAYNEQFF. The CDR3 coding sequence is TGTGCCAGCAGCCAAAGGACGCCCGCCTACAATGAGCAGTTCTTC.

In its sample, this clone was seen many times. This chain uses TRBV28 with TRBJ1-4, with D possibly being TRBD1 (5 bases). The CDR3 has 14 amino acids. Germline CDR1 MDHEN, CDR2 SYDVKM. V lost 2 bases to trimming and J lost 8 bases, with 12 bases between them. The CDR3 sequence is CASSLGGEGEKLFF. In DNA form, the CDR3 reads TGTGCCAGCAGTTTAGGAGGGGAAGGGGAAAAACTGTTTTTT.